This T cell receptor (beta chain) was identified in a study of T cells in Graves' hyperthyroidism and ophthalmopathy (dated by TCRdb to about 2019). Regarding the complete study: Peripheral blood was sampled at the time of initial diagnosis, prior to any treatment. According to the paper, TCR Vbeta CDR3 sequencing was carried out on 135 peripheral blood samples, which came from fewer than 50 ophthalmopathy, 70 to 80 hyperthyroidism and some 17 progressor patients. In about 6 Graves' hyperthyroidism patients, the study also compared T-cell repertoires from thyroid tissue with T-cell repertoires from blood. A discovery cohort of approximately 97 patients, roughly 43 with Graves' ophthalmopathy and 55 to 60 with stable Graves' hyperthyroidism, was used to find distinguishing TCR V-J signatures. Once sampling was done, hyperthyroidism patients were given methimazole at a starting dose of 30 mg daily, whereas ophthalmopathy patients were given high-dose intravenous methylprednisolone. The 100 discovery patients were randomly divided into training and test sets at a 7:3 ratio. Prospective prediction of ophthalmopathy was tested in an independent validation cohort of fewer than 20 hyperthyroidism patients and 17 patients who later progressed to ophthalmopathy. Broader findings and caveats from the paper: Sample size was not statistically predetermined, and blinding of investigators to group allocation was not performed. In cross-validation, a model built on a 13 V-J signature told ophthalmopathy apart from stable hyperthyroidism with approximately 90% sensitivity and 81% to 82% specificity, and in testing the same model reached 80%/75%. Most expanded thyroid clonotypes (frequency above 0.001) were also detected in blood, a finding suggesting that blood repertoires may reflect thyroid immune responses. In validation, progression to ophthalmopathy was predicted by the model with 65% to 71% sensitivity and about 72% specificity, a median of roughly 6 months before onset.

Graves' hyperthyroidism was defined as stable when no progression to ophthalmopathy occurred over 18 months of follow-up. Hyperthyroidism patients were newly diagnosed, with disease duration under 2 months, and aged 18 to 65 years. Patients with uncontrolled infections, other autoimmune diseases, pregnancy or lactation were excluded. Diagnoses were based on clinical symptoms, serum thyroxine and TRAb, thyroid ultrasound and orbital computed tomography. PBMCs were separated from over 9 ml of fresh peripheral blood using Ficoll-Paque density gradient centrifugation. Trizol reagent was used to extract total RNA, and RNA quality was then checked on an Agilent 2100 Bioanalyzer. V loses 3 bases of germline sequence and J loses 3 bases, and the interval between the two ends is 12 bases. Reading from cysteine to phenylalanine, the CDR3 counts 14 amino acids. The sequence is cut down to CDR3 DNA, 42 bases in frame from base 1.

This clonotype was seen repeatedly, ten times or more. This receptor's antigen is unknown. No much larger clone is present one base from it, and per-base qualities are unavailable. The TCR beta CDR3 regions were amplified from RNA transcripts. The TCR CDR3 was subjected to a first round of RT-PCR using the HTBI primer set and the Qiagen OneStep RT-PCR kit. The libraries were constructed in a second round of multiplex PCR and then size-selected and purified. Libraries were sequenced paired-end with 100 bp reads on an Illumina HiSeq2000. From the authors' description of their analysis: SOAPnuke was used to process the raw data, with reads discarded if the reads contained adapters or uncalled bases, had a mean Phred below 15, or lacked an exact constant-primer or identifier match. COPE v1.2.5 was used to merge the high-quality paired reads, and each unique nucleotide sequence was defined as a clonotype. Clonotypes were aligned to IMGT TRBV, TRBD and TRBJ reference segments using MiTCR v1.1. Only V-J combinations with frequency above 0.0001, covering about 99% of repertoires, were analysed. The TCS score was defined as F50 (clonal expansion) divided by E x V (chaos), with BLOSUM62-based TCRdist calculated between CDR3 peptides within each V-J. Welch's t-statistics and random forest reduced fewer than 600 V-J features to 10 to 15, which were used in a naive Bayes classifier (R e1071). The public reads were quality trimmed at Q25 with fastp and then assembled into clones with MiXCR by TCRdb, keeping productive beta chains. Each record represents a unique CDR3 protein, reported with the most common genes and DNA among its rows. These V and J calls are TCRdb output, not the study's own analysis. This sample lists approximately 590,000 distinct CDR3 sequences; about 15% were detected once. The ten largest clones represent around 7.5% of the sample.

The origin of this receptor is a woman in her 30s with Graves' hyperthyroidism. The chain uses TRBV12-3 or TRBV12-4 and TRBJ2-7, and the D gene may be TRBD1, 5 bases matching. The sequencing sample was made of blood. The bases read TGTGCCAGCAGTTTTCAGGGCCCAGGCTACGAGCAGTACTTC. Its translation reads: CASSFQGPGYEQYF.